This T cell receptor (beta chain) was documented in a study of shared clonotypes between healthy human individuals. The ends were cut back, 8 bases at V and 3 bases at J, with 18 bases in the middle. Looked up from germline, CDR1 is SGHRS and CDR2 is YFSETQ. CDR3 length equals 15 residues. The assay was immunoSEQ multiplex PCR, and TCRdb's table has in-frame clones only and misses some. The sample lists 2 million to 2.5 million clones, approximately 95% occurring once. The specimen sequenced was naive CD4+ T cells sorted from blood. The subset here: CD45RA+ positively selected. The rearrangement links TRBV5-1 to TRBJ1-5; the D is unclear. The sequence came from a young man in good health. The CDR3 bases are TGCGCCAGTCACCCCCGAGGCAGTGACAATCAGCCCCAGCATTTT. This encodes CASHPRGSDNQPQHF.